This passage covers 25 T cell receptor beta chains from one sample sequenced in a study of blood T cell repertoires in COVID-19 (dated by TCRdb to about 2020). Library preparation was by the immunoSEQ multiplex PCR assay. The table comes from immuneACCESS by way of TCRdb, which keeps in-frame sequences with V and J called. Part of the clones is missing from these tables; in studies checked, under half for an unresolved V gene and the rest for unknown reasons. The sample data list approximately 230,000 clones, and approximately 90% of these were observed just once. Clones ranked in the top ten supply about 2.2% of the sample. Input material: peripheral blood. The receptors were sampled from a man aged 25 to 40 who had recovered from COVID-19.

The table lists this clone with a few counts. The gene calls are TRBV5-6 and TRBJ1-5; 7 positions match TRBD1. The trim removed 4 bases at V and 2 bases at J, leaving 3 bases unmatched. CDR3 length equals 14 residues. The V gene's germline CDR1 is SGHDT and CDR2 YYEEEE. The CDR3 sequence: CASSTTGGNQPQHF. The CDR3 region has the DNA TGTGCCAGCAGCACTACAGGGGGCAATCAGCCCCAGCATTTT.

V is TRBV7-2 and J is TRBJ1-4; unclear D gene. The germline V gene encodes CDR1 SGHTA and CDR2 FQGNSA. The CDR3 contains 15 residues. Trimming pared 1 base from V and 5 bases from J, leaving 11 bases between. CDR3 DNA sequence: TGTGCCAGCAGCTTAGTCAGTACGGGGAATGAAAAACTGTTTTTT. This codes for CASSLVSTGNEKLFF.

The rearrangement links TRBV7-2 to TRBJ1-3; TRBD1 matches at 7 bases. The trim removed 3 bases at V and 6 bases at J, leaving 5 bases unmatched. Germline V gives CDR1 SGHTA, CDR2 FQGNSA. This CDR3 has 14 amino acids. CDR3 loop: CASSLTGSANTIYF. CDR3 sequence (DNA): TGTGCCAGCAGCTTGACAGGGTCGGCAAACACCATATATTTT.

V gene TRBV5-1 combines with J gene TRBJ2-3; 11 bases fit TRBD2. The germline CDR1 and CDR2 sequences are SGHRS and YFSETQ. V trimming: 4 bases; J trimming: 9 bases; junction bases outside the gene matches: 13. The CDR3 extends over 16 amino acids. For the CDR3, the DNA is TGCGCCAGCAGCATTTCAGGTAGCGGGGGGGCCGACACGCAGTATTTT. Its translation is CASSISGSGGADTQYF.

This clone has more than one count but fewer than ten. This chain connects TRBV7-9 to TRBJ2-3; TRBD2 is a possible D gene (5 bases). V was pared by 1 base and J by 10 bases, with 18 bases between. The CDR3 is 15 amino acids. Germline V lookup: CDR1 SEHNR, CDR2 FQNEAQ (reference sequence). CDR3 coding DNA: TGTGCCAGCAGCTTAGGAATTTCTGGACTGGGTGCGCAGTATTTT. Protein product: CASSLGISGLGAQYF.

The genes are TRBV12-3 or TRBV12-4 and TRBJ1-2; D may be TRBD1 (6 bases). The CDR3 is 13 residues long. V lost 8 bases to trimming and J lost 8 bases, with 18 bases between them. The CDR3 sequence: CASATSQGRGYTF. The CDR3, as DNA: TGTGCCAGCGCCACATCACAGGGTCGGGGCTACACCTTC.

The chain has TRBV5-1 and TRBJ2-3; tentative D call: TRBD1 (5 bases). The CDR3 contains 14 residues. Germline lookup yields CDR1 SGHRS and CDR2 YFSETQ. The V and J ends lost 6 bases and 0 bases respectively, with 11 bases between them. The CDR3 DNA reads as TGCGCCAGCATGGACAAATATAGCACAGATACGCAGTATTTT. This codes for CASMDKYSTDTQYF.

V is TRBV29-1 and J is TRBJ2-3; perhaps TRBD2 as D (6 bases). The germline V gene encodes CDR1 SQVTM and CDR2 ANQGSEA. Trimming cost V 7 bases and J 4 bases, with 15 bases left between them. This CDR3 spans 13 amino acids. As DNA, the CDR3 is TGCAGCGGGCGGGGCTCACGAGCAGATACGCAGTATTTT. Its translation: CSGRGSRADTQYF.

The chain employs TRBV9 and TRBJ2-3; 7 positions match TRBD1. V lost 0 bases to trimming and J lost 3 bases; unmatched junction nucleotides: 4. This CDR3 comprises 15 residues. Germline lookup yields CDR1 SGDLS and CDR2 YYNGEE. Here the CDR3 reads CASSVAGTATDTQYF. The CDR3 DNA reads TGTGCCAGCAGCGTAGCTGGGACAGCTACAGATACGCAGTATTTT.

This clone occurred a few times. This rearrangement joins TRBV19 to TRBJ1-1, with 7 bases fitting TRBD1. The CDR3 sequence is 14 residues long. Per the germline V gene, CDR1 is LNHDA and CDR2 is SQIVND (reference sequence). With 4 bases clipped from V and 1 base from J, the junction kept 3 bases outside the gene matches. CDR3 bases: TGTGCCAGTAGTACCTACAGGGGGAACACTGAAGCTTTCTTT. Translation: CASSTYRGNTEAFF.

The CDR3 region is CASSNGGTVYGYTF. CDR3 bases: TGTGCCAGCAGTAACGGCGGGACGGTCTATGGCTACACCTTC. This rearrangement joins TRBV2 to TRBJ1-2; possible D gene TRBD1, 5 bases. Germline V gene lookup returns CDR1 SNHLY and CDR2 FYNNEI. This CDR3 has 14 residues. V was clipped by 5 bases and J by 4 bases, with 14 bases between them.

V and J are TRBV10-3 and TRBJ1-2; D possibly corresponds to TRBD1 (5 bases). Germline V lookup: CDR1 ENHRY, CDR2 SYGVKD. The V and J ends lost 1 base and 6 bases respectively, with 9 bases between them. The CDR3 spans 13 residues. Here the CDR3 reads CAISEWDSNGYTF. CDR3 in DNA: TGTGCCATCAGTGAGTGGGACTCTAATGGCTACACCTTC.

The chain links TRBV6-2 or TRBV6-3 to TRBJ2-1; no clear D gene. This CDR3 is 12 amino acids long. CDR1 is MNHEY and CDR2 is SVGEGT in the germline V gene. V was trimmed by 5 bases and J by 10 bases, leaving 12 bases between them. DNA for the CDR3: TGTGCCAGCAGTCTACTCGAAAGAGAGCAGTTCTTC. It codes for CASSLLEREQFF.

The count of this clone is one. CDR3 in DNA: TGTGCCAGCAGCCCACTCGCTTACTATGGCTACACCTTC. It codes for CASSPLAYYGYTF. The gene calls are TRBV6-2 or TRBV6-3 and TRBJ1-2; D not resolved. Per germline, CDR1 MNHEY and CDR2 SVGEGT. Trimming removed 6 bases at V and 3 bases at J, with 11 bases between. The CDR3 loop spans 13 amino acids.

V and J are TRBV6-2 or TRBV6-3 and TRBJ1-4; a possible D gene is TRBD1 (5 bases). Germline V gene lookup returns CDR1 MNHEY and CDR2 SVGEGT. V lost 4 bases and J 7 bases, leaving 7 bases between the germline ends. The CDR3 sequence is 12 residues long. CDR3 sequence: CASSLGGEKLFF. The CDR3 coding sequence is TGTGCCAGCAGTTTGGGGGGTGAAAAACTGTTTTTT.

The CDR3 DNA sequence: TGTGCCAGCAGCTGGGGCACGACGAGGACTGAAGCTTTCTTT. Translating it yields CASSWGTTRTEAFF. The chain links TRBV11-2 to TRBJ1-1; TRBD1 is a possible D gene (5 bases). Germline V gene lookup returns CDR1 SGHAT and CDR2 FQNNGV. Deletions cut 4 bases from V and 5 bases from J, with 14 bases between. This CDR3 region has 14 residues.

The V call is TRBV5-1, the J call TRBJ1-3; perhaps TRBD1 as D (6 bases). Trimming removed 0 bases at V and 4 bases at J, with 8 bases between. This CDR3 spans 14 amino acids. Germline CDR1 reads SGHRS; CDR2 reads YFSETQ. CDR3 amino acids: CASSLGTVGNTIYF. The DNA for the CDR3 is TGCGCCAGCAGCTTGGGGACAGTCGGAAACACCATATATTTT.

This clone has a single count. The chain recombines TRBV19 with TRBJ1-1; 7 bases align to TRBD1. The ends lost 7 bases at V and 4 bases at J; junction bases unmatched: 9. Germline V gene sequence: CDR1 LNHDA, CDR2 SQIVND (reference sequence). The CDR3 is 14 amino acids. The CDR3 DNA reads TGTGCCAGTAAGAAAGGGGGCTCGGGCACTGAAGCTTTCTTT. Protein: CASKKGGSGTEAFF. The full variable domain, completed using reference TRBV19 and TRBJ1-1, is DGGITQSPKYLFRKEGQNVTLSCEQNLNHDAMYWYRQDPGQGLRLIYYSQIVNDFQKGDIAEGYSVSREKKESFPLTVTSAQKNPTAFYLCASKKGGSGTEAFFGQGTRLTVV.

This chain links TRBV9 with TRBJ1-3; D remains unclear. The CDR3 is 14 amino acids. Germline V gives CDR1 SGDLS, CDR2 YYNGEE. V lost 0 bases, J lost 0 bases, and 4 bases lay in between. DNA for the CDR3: TGTGCCAGCAGCGTAGGGAGCTCTGGAAACACCATATATTTT. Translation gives CASSVGSSGNTIYF. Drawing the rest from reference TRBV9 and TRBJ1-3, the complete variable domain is DSGVTQTPKHLITATGQRVTLRCSPRSGDLSVYWYQQSLDQGLQFLIQYYNGEERAKGNILERFSAQQFPDLHSELNLSSLELGDSALYFCASSVGSSGNTIYFGEGSWLTVV.

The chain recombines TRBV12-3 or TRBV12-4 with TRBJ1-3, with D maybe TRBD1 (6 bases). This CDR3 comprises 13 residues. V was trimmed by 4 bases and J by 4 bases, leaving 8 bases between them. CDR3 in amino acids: CASSWGTGNTIYF. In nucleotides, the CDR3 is TGTGCCAGCAGTTGGGGGACAGGAAACACCATATATTTT.

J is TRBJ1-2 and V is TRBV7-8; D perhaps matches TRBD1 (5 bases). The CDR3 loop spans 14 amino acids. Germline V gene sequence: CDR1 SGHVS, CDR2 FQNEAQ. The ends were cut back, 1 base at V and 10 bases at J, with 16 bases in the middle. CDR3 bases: TGTGCCAGCAGCTTAGTCGTGACAGCTCTTATCTACACCTTC. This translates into CASSLVVTALIYTF.

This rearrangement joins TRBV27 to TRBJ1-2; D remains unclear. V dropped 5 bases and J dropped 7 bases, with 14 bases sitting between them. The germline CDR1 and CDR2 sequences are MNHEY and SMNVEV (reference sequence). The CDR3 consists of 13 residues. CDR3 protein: CASSRTRPGGYTF. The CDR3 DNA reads TGTGCCAGCAGTCGGACTCGACCAGGTGGCTACACCTTC.

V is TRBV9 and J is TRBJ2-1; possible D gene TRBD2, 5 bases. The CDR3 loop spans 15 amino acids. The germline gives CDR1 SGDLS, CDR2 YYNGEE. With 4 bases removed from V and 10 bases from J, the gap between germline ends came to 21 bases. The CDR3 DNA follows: TGTGCCAGCAGCTCGCGAGGGCACCCTGGCGGCGAGCAGTTCTTC. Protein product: CASSSRGHPGGEQFF.

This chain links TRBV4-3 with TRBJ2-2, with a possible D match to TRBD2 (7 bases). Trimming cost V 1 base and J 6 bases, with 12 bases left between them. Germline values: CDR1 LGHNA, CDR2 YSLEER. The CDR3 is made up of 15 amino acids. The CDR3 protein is CASSQGQGRAGELFF. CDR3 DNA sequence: TGCGCCAGCAGCCAAGGGCAGGGGAGGGCCGGGGAGCTGTTTTTT.

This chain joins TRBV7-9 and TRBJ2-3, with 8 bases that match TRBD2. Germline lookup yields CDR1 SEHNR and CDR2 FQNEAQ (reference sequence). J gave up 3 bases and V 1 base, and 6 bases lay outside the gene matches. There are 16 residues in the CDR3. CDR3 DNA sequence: TGTGCCAGCAGCTTAGATGTGGGCGGGGGGACAGATACGCAGTATTTT. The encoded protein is CASSLDVGGGTDTQYF.